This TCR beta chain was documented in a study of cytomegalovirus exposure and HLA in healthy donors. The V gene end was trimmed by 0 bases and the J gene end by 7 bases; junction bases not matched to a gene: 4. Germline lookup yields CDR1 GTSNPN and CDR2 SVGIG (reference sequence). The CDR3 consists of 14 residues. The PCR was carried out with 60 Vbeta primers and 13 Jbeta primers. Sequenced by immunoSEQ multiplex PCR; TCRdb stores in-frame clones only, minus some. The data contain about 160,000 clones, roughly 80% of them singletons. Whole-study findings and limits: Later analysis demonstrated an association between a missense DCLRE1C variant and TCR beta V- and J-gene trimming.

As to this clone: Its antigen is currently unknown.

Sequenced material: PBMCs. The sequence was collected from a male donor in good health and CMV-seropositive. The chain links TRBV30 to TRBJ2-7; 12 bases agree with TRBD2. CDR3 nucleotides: TGTGCCTGGAGTGTTGCTAGCGGGGGGGTTGAGCAGTACTTC. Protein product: CAWSVASGGVEQYF.